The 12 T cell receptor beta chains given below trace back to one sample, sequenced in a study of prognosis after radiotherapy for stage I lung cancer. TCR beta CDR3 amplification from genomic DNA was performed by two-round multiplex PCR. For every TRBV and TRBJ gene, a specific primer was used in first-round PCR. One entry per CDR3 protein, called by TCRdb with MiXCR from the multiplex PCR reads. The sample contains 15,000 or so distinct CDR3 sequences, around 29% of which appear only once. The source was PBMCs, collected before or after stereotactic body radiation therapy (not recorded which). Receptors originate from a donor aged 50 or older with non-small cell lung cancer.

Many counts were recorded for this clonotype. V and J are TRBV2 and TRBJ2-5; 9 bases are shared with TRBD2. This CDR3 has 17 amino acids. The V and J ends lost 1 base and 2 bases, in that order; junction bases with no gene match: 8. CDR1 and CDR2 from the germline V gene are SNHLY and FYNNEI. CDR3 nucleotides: TGTGCCAGCAGTGAAGGAGCACTAGCGGGTACGCAAGAGACCCAGTACTTC. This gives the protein CASSEGALAGTQETQYF.

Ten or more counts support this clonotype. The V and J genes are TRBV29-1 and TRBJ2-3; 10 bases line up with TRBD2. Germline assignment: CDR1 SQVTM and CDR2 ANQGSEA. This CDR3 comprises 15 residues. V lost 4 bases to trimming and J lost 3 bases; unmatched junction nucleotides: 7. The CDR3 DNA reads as TGCAGCGTTGTACGTTCTAGCGGGAGTACAGATACGCAGTATTTT. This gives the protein CSVVRSSGSTDTQYF.

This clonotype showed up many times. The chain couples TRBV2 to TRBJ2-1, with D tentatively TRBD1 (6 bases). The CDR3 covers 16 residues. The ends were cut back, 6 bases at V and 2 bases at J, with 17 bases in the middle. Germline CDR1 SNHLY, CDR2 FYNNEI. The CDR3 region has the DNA TGTGCCAGCAGCTCAGGGACAAACCACCCCTACAATGAGCAGTTCTTC. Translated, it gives CASSSGTNHPYNEQFF. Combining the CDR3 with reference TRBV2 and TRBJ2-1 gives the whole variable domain EPEVTQTPSHQVTQMGQEVILRCVPISNHLYFYWYRQILGQKVEFLVSFYNNEISEKSEIFDDQFSVERPDGSNFTLKIRSTKLEDSAMYFCASSSGTNHPYNEQFFGPGTRLTVL.

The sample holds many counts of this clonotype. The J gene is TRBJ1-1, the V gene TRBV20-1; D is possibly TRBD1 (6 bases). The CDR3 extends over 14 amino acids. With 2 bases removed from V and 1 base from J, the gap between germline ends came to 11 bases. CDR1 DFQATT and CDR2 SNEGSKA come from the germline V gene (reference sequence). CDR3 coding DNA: TGCAGTGCTAGATCGGGGGCGGGGAACACTGAAGCTTTCTTT. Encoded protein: CSARSGAGNTEAFF.

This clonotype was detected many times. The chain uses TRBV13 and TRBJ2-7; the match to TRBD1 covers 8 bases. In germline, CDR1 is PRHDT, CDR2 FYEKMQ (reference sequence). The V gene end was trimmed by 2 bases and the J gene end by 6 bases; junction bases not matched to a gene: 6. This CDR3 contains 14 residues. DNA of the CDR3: TGTGCCAGCAGCTTACCCACAGGGGGTCCCGAGCAGTACTTC. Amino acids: CASSLPTGGPEQYF.

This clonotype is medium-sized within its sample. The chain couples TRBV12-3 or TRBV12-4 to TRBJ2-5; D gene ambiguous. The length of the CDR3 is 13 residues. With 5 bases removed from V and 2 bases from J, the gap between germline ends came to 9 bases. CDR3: CASSPQLQETQYF. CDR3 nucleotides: TGTGCCAGCAGTCCTCAACTTCAAGAGACCCAGTACTTC.

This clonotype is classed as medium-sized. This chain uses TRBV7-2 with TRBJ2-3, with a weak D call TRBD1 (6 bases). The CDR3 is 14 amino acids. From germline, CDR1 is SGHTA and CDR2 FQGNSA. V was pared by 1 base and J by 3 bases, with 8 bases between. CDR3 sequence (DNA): TGTGCCAGCAGCTTAGATCAGGGGACAGATACGCAGTATTTT. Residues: CASSLDQGTDTQYF.

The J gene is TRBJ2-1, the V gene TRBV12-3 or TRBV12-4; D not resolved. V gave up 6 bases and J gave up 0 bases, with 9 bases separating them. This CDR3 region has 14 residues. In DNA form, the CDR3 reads TGTGCCAGCAGACCTATCTACTCCTACAATGAGCAGTTCTTC. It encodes CASRPIYSYNEQFF.

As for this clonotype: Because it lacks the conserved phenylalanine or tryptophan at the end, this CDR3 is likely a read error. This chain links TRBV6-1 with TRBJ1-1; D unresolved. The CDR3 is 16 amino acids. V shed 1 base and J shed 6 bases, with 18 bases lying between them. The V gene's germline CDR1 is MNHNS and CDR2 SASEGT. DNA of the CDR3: TGTGCCAGCAGTGAAGGGGTGGAGGGCATCTCTTCTGAAGCTTTCTCT. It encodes CASSEGVEGISSEAFS.

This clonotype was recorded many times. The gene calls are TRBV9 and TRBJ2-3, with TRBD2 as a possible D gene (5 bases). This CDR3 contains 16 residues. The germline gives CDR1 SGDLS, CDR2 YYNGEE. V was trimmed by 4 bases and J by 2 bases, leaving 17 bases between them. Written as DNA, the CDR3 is TGTGCCAGCAGCCCTCGAGAGGGAAGAATCACAGATACGCAGTATTTT. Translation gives CASSPREGRITDTQYF. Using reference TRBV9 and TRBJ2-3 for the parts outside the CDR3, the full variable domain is DSGVTQTPKHLITATGQRVTLRCSPRSGDLSVYWYQQSLDQGLQFLIQYYNGEERAKGNILERFSAQQFPDLHSELNLSSLELGDSALYFCASSPREGRITDTQYFGPGTRLTVL.

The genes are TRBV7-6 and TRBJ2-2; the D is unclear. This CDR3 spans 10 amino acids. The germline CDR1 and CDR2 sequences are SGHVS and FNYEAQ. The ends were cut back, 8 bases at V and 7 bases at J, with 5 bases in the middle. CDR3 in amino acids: CASLLGELFF. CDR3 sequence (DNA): TGTGCCAGCTTACTCGGGGAGCTGTTTTTT.

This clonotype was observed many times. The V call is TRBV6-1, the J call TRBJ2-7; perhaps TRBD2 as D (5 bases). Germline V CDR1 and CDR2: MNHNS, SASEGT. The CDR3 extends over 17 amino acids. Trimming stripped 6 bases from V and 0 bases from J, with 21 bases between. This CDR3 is CASRTQQGGSDSYEQYF. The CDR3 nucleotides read TGTGCCAGCAGGACGCAGCAAGGCGGGTCGGACTCCTACGAGCAGTACTTC.